The next 19 T cell receptor beta chains were all read from a single sample in a study of cytomegalovirus exposure and HLA in healthy donors. A multiplex PCR was run with 60 Vbeta primers and 13 Jbeta primers. Some clones are missing from TCRdb's copy, which holds only in-frame ones; the method was immunoSEQ multiplex PCR. This sample has 120,000 or so clones, with 70% to 80% found just once. The source material was PBMCs. All receptors derive from a woman in her thirties or forties in good health and CMV-seropositive.

The rearrangement uses TRBV28 and TRBJ1-3, with TRBD1 matching over 9 bases. CDR1 is MDHEN and CDR2 is SYDVKM in the germline V gene. The CDR3 has 12 residues. Trimming took 5 bases from V and 10 from J; bases not matched to a gene: 3. This chain's CDR3 is CASSTGQGTIYF. The CDR3 region has the DNA TGTGCCAGCAGTACAGGACAGGGGACCATATATTTT.

With regard to this clone: The sample has other DNA sequences that encode this CDR3 too. This chain uses TRBV7-8 with TRBJ1-6; 8 nucleotides agree with TRBD1. V lost 6 bases, J lost 7 bases, and 8 bases stayed unmatched. CDR3 length: 15 residues. Germline values: CDR1 SGHVS, CDR2 FQNEAQ. CDR3 region: CASSSGTGLNSPLHF. The CDR3 nucleotides read TGTGCCAGCAGTTCTGGGACAGGCCTAAATTCACCCCTCCACTTT.

CDR3 nucleotide sequence: TGTGCCAGCAGCCTCAGGGGGACCTACGAGCAGTACTTC. Encoded protein: CASSLRGTYEQYF. The J gene is TRBJ2-7, the V gene TRBV7-9; the match to TRBD1 covers 7 bases. Per the germline V gene, CDR1 is SEHNR and CDR2 is FQNEAQ (reference sequence). J gave up 2 bases and V 5 bases, and 3 bases lay outside the gene matches. The CDR3 is 13 amino acids.

The chain carries TRBV11-1 and TRBJ2-1, with 7 bases fitting TRBD2. With V trimmed by 4 bases and J by 2 bases, 8 bases remained unmatched. Per the germline V gene, CDR1 is SGHAT and CDR2 is FQDESV (reference sequence). The CDR3 loop spans 16 amino acids. The CDR3 region has the DNA TGTGCCAGCAGCTCCCGGTGGGGGGGGACCTACAATGAGCAGTTCTTC. It is translated as CASSSRWGGTYNEQFF. Full variable domain (outside the CDR3, taken from reference TRBV11-1 and TRBJ2-1): EAEVAQSPRYKITEKSQAVAFWCDPISGHATLYWYRQILGQGPELLVQFQDESVVDDSQLPKDRFSAERLKGVDSTLKIQPAELGDSAMYLCASSSRWGGTYNEQFFGPGTRLTVL.

The chain recombines TRBV4-1 with TRBJ2-7; tentative D call: TRBD2 (5 bases). V shed 0 bases and J shed 4 bases, with 10 bases lying between them. Germline assignment: CDR1 MGHRA and CDR2 YSYEKL. The CDR3 covers 14 residues. For the CDR3, the DNA is TGCGCCAGCAGCCAAGAAATTCGGGGTTACGAGCAGTACTTC. Protein product: CASSQEIRGYEQYF.

The chain links TRBV5-1 to TRBJ2-2, with D tentatively TRBD2 (6 bases). V lost 4 bases, J lost 0 bases, and 13 bases lay in between. The germline V gene encodes CDR1 SGHRS and CDR2 YFSETQ. The CDR3 is 16 residues long. The CDR3 nucleotides read TGCGCCAGCAGCCCTTACTGGGGGGCGAACACCGGGGAGCTGTTTTTT. This gives the protein CASSPYWGANTGELFF. Using reference TRBV5-1 and TRBJ2-2 for the parts outside the CDR3, the full variable domain is KAGVTQTPRYLIKTRGQQVTLSCSPISGHRSVSWYQQTPGQGLQFLFEYFSETQRNKGNFPGRFSGRQFSNSRSEMNVSTLELGDSALYLCASSPYWGANTGELFFGEGSRLTVL.

The chain employs TRBV19 and TRBJ1-1, with a tentative D call TRBD1 (6 bases). Germline CDR1 is LNHDA and CDR2 is SQIVND (reference sequence). Trimming left V 3 bases short and J 4 bases short, with 12 bases between. The CDR3 runs 14 residues. For the CDR3, the DNA is TGTGCCAGTAGTATTACAGGGCGCCGCACTGAAGCTTTCTTT. Protein product: CASSITGRRTEAFF.

CDR3 loop: CASSDNICHLFYGYTF. CDR3 coding DNA: TGCGCCAGCAGTGACAACATTTGCCACCTCTTCTATGGCTACACCTTC. The chain combines TRBV10-1 with TRBJ1-2; the D is unclear. Germline loops: CDR1 WNHNN, CDR2 SYGVQD (reference sequence). The CDR3 is 16 amino acids. Trimming pared 3 bases from V and 4 bases from J, leaving 18 bases between.

The chain uses TRBV11-2 and TRBJ1-2; 7 positions agree with TRBD1. The CDR3 runs 14 residues. In germline, CDR1 is SGHAT, CDR2 FQNNGV. Unmatched junction bases numbered 9, after V lost 5 bases and J lost 6 bases. As DNA, the CDR3 is TGTGCCAGCAGCGTTTGGGGACAGCGAGATGGCTACACCTTC. Translating it yields CASSVWGQRDGYTF.

This sequence joins TRBV2 and TRBJ1-3, with TRBD1 matching over 8 bases. Germline CDR1 and CDR2: SNHLY and FYNNEI. The CDR3 covers 14 residues. V dropped 8 bases and J dropped 4; count of bases not matched to a gene: 7. This CDR3 reads CASGQRTGGNTIYF. The CDR3 DNA reads as TGTGCCAGCGGTCAAAGGACAGGGGGAAACACCATATATTTT.

This clone was counted a few times. V is TRBV7-2 and J is TRBJ1-2; a weak D match, TRBD1 (6 bases). Per the germline V gene, CDR1 is SGHTA and CDR2 is FQGNSA. V dropped 5 bases and J dropped 1 base, with 11 bases sitting between them. This CDR3 is built from 14 residues. The CDR3, as DNA: TGTGCCAGCAGCACAGGGCCTCTTAACTATGGCTACACCTTC. Protein product: CASSTGPLNYGYTF.

The chain couples TRBV11-2 to TRBJ1-1, with 8 bases matching TRBD1. Trimming at V came to 1 base and at J to 4 bases, leaving 5 bases not matched to a gene. Germline V gives CDR1 SGHAT, CDR2 FQNNGV. The CDR3 covers 15 residues. CDR3 in amino acids: CASSLVRTGPTEAFF. CDR3 DNA sequence: TGTGCCAGCAGCTTAGTGAGGACAGGGCCCACTGAAGCTTTCTTT.

This rearrangement joins TRBV7-2 to TRBJ1-2; 7 positions agree with TRBD1. Germline CDR1 is SGHTA and CDR2 is FQGNSA. This CDR3 is 14 amino acids long. V lost 5 bases and J lost 7; bases outside the gene matches: 10. CDR3 sequence: CASSIVGTDRGYTF. As DNA, the CDR3 is TGTGCCAGCAGCATCGTCGGGACAGACCGTGGCTACACCTTC.

The gene calls are TRBV7-9 and TRBJ1-2; D not certain. V lost 1 base and J lost 2, with 8 bases in between. CDR3 length: 14 residues. The germline V gene encodes CDR1 SEHNR and CDR2 FQNEAQ (reference sequence). Here the CDR3 DNA reads TGTGCCAGCAGCTTAGGGCGGCAGAACTATGGCTACACCTTC. Its protein is CASSLGRQNYGYTF.

The CDR3 sequence is CASSLNAGNQETQYF. The DNA of the CDR3 is TGTGCCAGCAGCCTCAATGCTGGCAACCAAGAGACCCAGTACTTC. The chain has TRBV11-2 and TRBJ2-5; no reliable D call. Germline V gives CDR1 SGHAT, CDR2 FQNNGV. V lost 5 bases to trimming and J lost 0 bases, with 13 bases between them. The CDR3 extends over 15 amino acids.

The rearrangement uses TRBV15 and TRBJ2-3; 7 bases are shared with TRBD1. CDR1 and CDR2 from the germline V gene are LNHNV and YYDKDF (reference sequence). Trimming took 2 bases from V and 4 from J; bases not matched to a gene: 9. This CDR3 is 16 amino acids long. The CDR3 loop reads CATSRRDSDVSDTQYF. The DNA of the CDR3 is TGTGCCACCAGCAGACGGGACAGCGATGTTTCAGATACGCAGTATTTT.

In its sample, this clone was seen once. The chain has TRBV5-1 and TRBJ1-1; D is unclear. Trimming pared 0 bases from V and 5 bases from J, leaving 11 bases between. Germline V CDR1 and CDR2: SGHRS, YFSETQ. CDR3 length: 14 residues. The DNA for the CDR3 is TGCGCCAGCAGCTTGGCGCTCACGGGGACTGAAGCTTTCTTT. Translation gives CASSLALTGTEAFF.

This rearrangement joins TRBV6-1 to TRBJ1-4; D gene unclear. V lost 0 bases to trimming and J lost 7 bases, with 9 bases between them. The CDR3 totals 14 residues. CDR1 and CDR2 (germline): MNHNS, SASEGT. CDR3 in amino acids: CASSEAPGSEKLFF. CDR3 nucleotide sequence: TGTGCCAGCAGTGAAGCGCCTGGGAGTGAAAAACTGTTTTTT.

The chain employs TRBV7-2 and TRBJ2-3; D unclear. Germline CDR1 is SGHTA and CDR2 is FQGNSA. Trimming left V 5 bases short and J 5 bases short, with 17 bases between. The CDR3 loop spans 15 amino acids. CDR3 region: CASSPRIRPEDTQYF. CDR3 coding DNA: TGTGCCAGCAGCCCCCGGATCAGGCCTGAAGATACGCAGTATTTT.